This T cell receptor (beta chain) appears in the sequencing data of a study of blood T cell repertoires in COVID-19. Whole-study context: Samples came from the United States, Italy and Spain, spanning acute and convalescent COVID-19.

In the authors' workflow: Estimates of nucleated cell counts were drawn from the amplification of reference gene primers. Profiled with immunoSEQ multiplex PCR; TCRdb holds only in-frame clones, not every one. The V and J calls and clone size come from that table; D and trimming were worked out from the DNA. The sample holds hundreds of thousands of clones; 75% to 90% are singletons and the top ten take about 6%. This clone showed up just once. The CDR3 sequence is 17 residues long. Germline CDR1 and CDR2: SGHTS and YDEGEE. V was pared by 4 bases and J by 7 bases, with 17 bases of the junction left unmatched.

Material: peripheral blood. The clonotype was recovered from a man aged 55-75 years who had recovered from COVID-19. The V call is TRBV5-8, the J call TRBJ2-1, with 7 bases matching TRBD2. CDR3 sequence: CASSRGSRLAFRNEQFF. In DNA form, the CDR3 reads TGTGCCAGCAGCCGGGGGTCGAGACTAGCCTTTCGGAATGAGCAGTTCTTC. The complete variable domain, with remaining parts taken from reference TRBV5-8 and TRBJ2-1, reads EAGVTQSPTHLIKTRGQQATLRCSPISGHTSVYWYQQALGLGLQFLLWYDEGEERNRGNFPPRFSGRQFPNYSSELNVNALELEDSALYLCASSRGSRLAFRNEQFFGPGTRLTVL.